This is a list of T cell receptor beta chains from one sample in a study of blood T cell repertoires in COVID-19. Some clones are missing from TCRdb's copy, which holds only in-frame ones; the method was immunoSEQ multiplex PCR. The table includes tens of thousands of clones, 88% detected once. Sample: peripheral blood. All receptors come from a man aged 50 to 59 with active COVID-19. CDR3s include the opening cysteine and the closing phenylalanine or tryptophan. The D gene is left open where the match is weak. Only part of the rows carry a size: once, few, many, or a class if the clone is expanded.

TRBJ2-2 TRBD1 . TRBV11-3 TGTGCCAGCAGCCTCTCTCTCGGACAGGGGGCTAACACCGGGGAGCTGTTTTTT CASSLSLGQGANTGELFF
TRBJ1-5 . . TRBV19 TGTGCCAGTAGTATACAGTTAGGGGGACCTAGCAATCAGCCCCAGCATTTT CASSIQLGGPSNQPQHF
TRBJ1-1 . few TRBV7-8 TGTGCCAGCAGCCTAAGGCGTGAGGGTAGGACTGAAGCTTTCTTT CASSLRREGRTEAFF
TRBJ2-1 . . TRBV7-2 TGTGCCAGCAGCTTAGATTATTTAGCGTCATCTGAGCAGTTCTTC CASSLDYLASSEQFF
TRBJ1-1 . . TRBV19 TGTGCCAGTAGACCTGATTCGGGGGTCCGGGGCACTGAAGCTTTCTTT CASRPDSGVRGTEAFF
TRBJ2-3 . . TRBV7-8 TGTGCCAGCAGCTTAGCTGGGCTGGATACGCAGTATTTT CASSLAGLDTQYF
TRBJ1-4 . few TRBV7-6 TGTGCCAGCAGCCCCCGAATTGAGGAAAAACTGTTTTTT CASSPRIEEKLFF
TRBJ2-2 TRBD2 . TRBV19 TGTGCCAGTAGTATACAACTAGCGGCCGGGGAGCTGTTTTTT CASSIQLAAGELFF
TRBJ1-5 . . TRBV5-8 TGTGCCAGCAGCTTGCGGGGATCCTACTCCAATCAGCCCCAGCATTTT CASSLRGSYSNQPQHF
TRBJ1-1 . once TRBV24-1 TGTGCCACCAGTGACTCCGGGACACCCTTCGGTGAAGCTTTCTTT CATSDSGTPFGEAFF
TRBJ2-7 TRBD1 once TRBV5-1 TGCGCCAGCAGCTTTTGGACAGGACTGCCCTACGAGCAGTACTTC CASSFWTGLPYEQYF
TRBJ1-6 . . TRBV4-1 TGCGCCAGCAGCCAAGATAGGAGGGAAACGGCACCCCTCCACTTT CASSQDRRETAPLHF
TRBJ2-1 . . TRBV5-5 TGTGCCAGCAGCCTGAACCGATTAAGCAAGAGGTTATACAATGAGCAGTTCTTC CASSLNRLSKRLYNEQFF
TRBJ1-1 TRBD1 . TRBV9 TGTGCCAGCAGCCTAGGGGTGGGAACAGGGGGGTACGCTGAAGCTTTCTTT CASSLGVGTGGYAEAFF
TRBJ1-2 TRBD1 . TRBV7-2 TGTGCCAGCAGCTCTAGGGGACAGGGTTCGGGCTACACCTTC CASSSRGQGSGYTF
TRBJ2-5 TRBD2 . TRBV5-6 TGTGCCAGCAGCGGGGAGGGGTTACCGCCGGCAGAGACCCAGTACTTC CASSGEGLPPAETQYF
TRBJ1-2 TRBD1 . TRBV6-5 TGTGCCAGCACCCCCTACAGGGGGCTTTATGGCTACACCTTC CASTPYRGLYGYTF
TRBJ1-6 TRBD1 once TRBV4-2 TGTGCCAGCAGCCAGGGACAGGCCACGTATAATTCACCCCTCCACTTT CASSQGQATYNSPLHF
TRBJ2-7 . . TRBV5-1 TGCGCCAGCAGCTTGGGGGACACGAAGATATACGAGCAGTACTTC CASSLGDTKIYEQYF
TRBJ2-3 . . TRBV5-1 TGCGCCAGCAGCTTGGGGCCCGAGGGCACAGATACGCAGTATTTT CASSLGPEGTDTQYF
TRBJ1-2 . once TRBV15 TGTGCCACCAGCAGAGACAGGGCGAACTATGGCTACACCTTC CATSRDRANYGYTF
TRBJ2-1 TRBD2 . TRBV27 TGTGCCAGCACCCCCCTAGCGGGGGGCGAGTGGGAGCAGTTCTTC CASTPLAGGEWEQFF
TRBJ2-3 . . TRBV20-1 TGCAGTGCCCCTAGTCCAGATACGCAGTATTTT CSAPSPDTQYF
TRBJ1-1 . . TRBV4-3 TGCGCCAGCAGCCAAGCGTCAGGACATTTGAACACTGAAGCTTTCTTT CASSQASGHLNTEAFF
TRBJ1-6 TRBD1 . TRBV4-3 TGCGCCAGCAGCCAGGGGGCAGGGGGGAGTTCACCCCTCCACTTT CASSQGAGGSSPLHF
TRBJ2-2 . . TRBV4-2 TGTGCCAGCAGCCAAGCGGGAGCGGACACCGGGGAGCTGTTTTTT CASSQAGADTGELFF
TRBJ2-7 . . TRBV28 TGTGCCAGCAGTTTATCCCAGGGGTCGGGCGAGCAGTACTTC CASSLSQGSGEQYF
TRBJ2-1 TRBD2 once TRBV28 TGTGCCAGCAGAGAAAGAAGCGGGGGAGTCTACAATGAGCAGTTCTTC CASRERSGGVYNEQFF
TRBJ2-1 TRBD2 . TRBV19 TGTGCCAGTAGTCCTAGGACTAGCGGGAGCCCGAGCTCCTACAATGAGCAGTTCTTC CASSPRTSGSPSSYNEQFF
TRBJ2-2 . . TRBV7-3 TGTGCCAGCAGCCAGACAGGCACCGGGGAGCTGTTTTTT CASSQTGTGELFF
TRBJ1-6 . . TRBV9 TGTGCCAGCAGCGTAGGGGGCAGATATAATTCACCCCTCCACTTT CASSVGGRYNSPLHF
TRBJ2-7 . . TRBV24-1 TGTGCCACCAGTGATGTCTTGAGCTCCAACGAGCAGTACTTC CATSDVLSSNEQYF
TRBJ2-7 TRBD2 . TRBV30 TGTGCCTGGAGTCCTCGGACTAGCGGGAGGAAGGGCGAGCAGTACTTC CAWSPRTSGRKGEQYF
TRBJ2-7 TRBD2 . TRBV4-2 TGTGCCAGCAGCCAGGCTAGCGGCCTCTCCTACGAGCAGTACTTC CASSQASGLSYEQYF
TRBJ2-3 TRBD2 . TRBV28 TGTGCCAGCGCCGGGACTAGCGGGGGGTACCGCACAGATACGCAGTATTTT CASAGTSGGYRTDTQYF
TRBJ1-1 . . TRBV19 TGTGCCAGTAGTAAGGGGACTACAAACACTGAAGCTTTCTTT CASSKGTTNTEAFF
TRBJ1-5 . . TRBV10-3 TGTGCCATCAGTGAGGCTCAGGGGAATAGGCAGCCCCAGCATTTT CAISEAQGNRQPQHF